This TCR beta chain stems from a study of T cells in Graves' hyperthyroidism and ophthalmopathy. Study information: Staff took peripheral blood when the initial diagnosis was made, before any treatment began.

It was RNA transcripts that yielded the amplified TCR beta CDR3 regions. First-round RT-PCR targeting the TCR CDR3 was performed with the HTBI primer set. TCRdb processed the multiplex PCR reads anew with MiXCR; each CDR3 protein has one entry. Among about 400,000 distinct CDR3 sequences, more than 13% were seen once, and the ten largest hold around 27%. For ophthalmopathy patients, the Clinical Activity Score was at least 3 and the NOSPECS grade at least 4; duration was under 3 months. V lost 2 bases to trimming and J lost 6 bases, with 11 bases between them. Germline V gene lookup returns CDR1 SGHNT and CDR2 YENEEA. This CDR3 has 13 residues. This clonotype was seen ten or more times. Antigen unknown. Study-wide findings and caveats: Most thyroid clonotypes expanded above 0.001 appeared in blood too. Ophthalmopathy onset followed model prediction by a median roughly 6 months.

V usage is TRBV11-3 and J usage is TRBJ2-7, with D possibly being TRBD2 (6 bases). Sequenced: blood. This receptor was taken from a man aged 45-65 years with Graves' ophthalmopathy. The CDR3 nucleotides read TGTGCCAGCAGCTTAAATATGCGGGGCGAGCAGTACTTC. This translates into CASSLNMRGEQYF.